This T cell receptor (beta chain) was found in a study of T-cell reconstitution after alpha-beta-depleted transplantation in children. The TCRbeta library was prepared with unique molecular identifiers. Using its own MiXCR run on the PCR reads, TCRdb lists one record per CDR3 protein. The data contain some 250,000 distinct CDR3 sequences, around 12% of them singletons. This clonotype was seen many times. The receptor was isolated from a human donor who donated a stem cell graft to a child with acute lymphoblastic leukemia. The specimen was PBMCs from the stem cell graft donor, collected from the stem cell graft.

The CDR3 DNA is TGTGCCACCAGTGATACGGTCGGGAGCCAAGAGACCCAGTACTTC. Translated: CATSDTVGSQETQYF. The J gene is TRBJ2-5, the V gene TRBV24-1, with TRBD2 as a possible D gene (6 bases). V lost 3 bases and J lost 1, with 11 bases in between. The CDR3 extends over 15 amino acids. Germline CDR1 KGHDR, CDR2 SFDVKD.